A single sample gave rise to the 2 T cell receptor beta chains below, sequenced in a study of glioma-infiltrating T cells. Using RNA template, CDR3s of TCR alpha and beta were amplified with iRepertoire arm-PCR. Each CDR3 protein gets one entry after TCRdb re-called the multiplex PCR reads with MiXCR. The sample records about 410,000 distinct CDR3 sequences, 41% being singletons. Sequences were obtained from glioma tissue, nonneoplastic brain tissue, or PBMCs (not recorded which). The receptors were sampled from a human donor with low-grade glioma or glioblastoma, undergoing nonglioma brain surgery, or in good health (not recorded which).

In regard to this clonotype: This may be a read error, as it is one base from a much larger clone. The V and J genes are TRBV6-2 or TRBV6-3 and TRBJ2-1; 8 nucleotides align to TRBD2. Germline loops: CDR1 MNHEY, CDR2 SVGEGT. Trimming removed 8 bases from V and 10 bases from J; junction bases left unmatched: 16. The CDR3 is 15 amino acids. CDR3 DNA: TGTGCCAGCCTGTTTGGGACTAGTAAGTCGAAGGAGCAGTTCTTC. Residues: CASLFGTSKSKEQFF.

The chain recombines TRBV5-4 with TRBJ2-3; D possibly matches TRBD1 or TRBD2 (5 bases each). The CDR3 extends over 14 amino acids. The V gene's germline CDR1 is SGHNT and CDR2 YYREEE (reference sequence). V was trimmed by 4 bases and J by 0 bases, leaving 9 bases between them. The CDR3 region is CASSTGRSTDTQYF. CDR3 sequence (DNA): TGTGCCAGCAGCACGGGACGGAGCACAGATACGCAGTATTTT.